The TCR beta chain described here comes from a study of blood T cell repertoires in COVID-19. Across the study: The origin of the acute and convalescent COVID-19 samples was the United States, Italy and Spain.

The germline gives CDR1 LGHDT, CDR2 YNNKEL (reference sequence). V was clipped by 3 bases and J by 8 bases, with 17 bases between them. The CDR3 length is 15 residues. The table came from immunoSEQ multiplex PCR; TCRdb's copy has only in-frame clones and leaves some out. The sample comprises some 110,000 clones, around 83% of which are singletons, and under 3.5% rests with the top ten. The sample comprised peripheral blood. The sequence came from a woman older than 75 with COVID-19, enrolled during active disease. This rearrangement joins TRBV3-1 (or the pseudogene TRBV3-2) to TRBJ2-1, with a weak D call TRBD2 (5 bases). CDR3 residues: CASSQETTGVDEQFF. The CDR3 DNA follows: TGTGCCAGCAGCCAGGAGACTACCGGGGTTGATGAGCAGTTCTTC.